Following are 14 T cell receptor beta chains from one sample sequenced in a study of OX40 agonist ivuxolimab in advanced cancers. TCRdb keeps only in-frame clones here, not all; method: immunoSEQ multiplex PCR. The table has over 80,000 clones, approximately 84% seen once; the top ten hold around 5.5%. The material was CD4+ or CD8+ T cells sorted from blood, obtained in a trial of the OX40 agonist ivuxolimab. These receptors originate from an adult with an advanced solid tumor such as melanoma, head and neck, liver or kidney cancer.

The CDR3 here is CASRGESNEQFF. For the CDR3, the DNA is TGCGCCAGCAGGGGGGAATCGAATGAGCAGTTCTTC. The chain uses TRBV5-1 and TRBJ2-1; D may correspond to TRBD1 or TRBD2 (5 bases each). CDR3 length equals 12 residues. Trimming stripped 5 bases from V and 7 bases from J, with 10 bases between. The germline V gene encodes CDR1 SGHRS and CDR2 YFSETQ. The full variable domain, rest sourced from reference TRBV5-1 and TRBJ2-1, is KAGVTQTPRYLIKTRGQQVTLSCSPISGHRSVSWYQQTPGQGLQFLFEYFSETQRNKGNFPGRFSGRQFSNSRSEMNVSTLELGDSALYLCASRGESNEQFFGPGTRLTVL.

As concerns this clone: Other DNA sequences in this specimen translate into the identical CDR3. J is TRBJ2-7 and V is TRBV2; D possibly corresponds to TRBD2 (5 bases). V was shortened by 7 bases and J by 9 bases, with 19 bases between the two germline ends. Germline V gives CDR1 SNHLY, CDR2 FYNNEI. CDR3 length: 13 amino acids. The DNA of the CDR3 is TGTGCCAGCAAAAAGGAGCGAGGGTCGGGGCAGTACTTC. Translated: CASKKERGSGQYF.

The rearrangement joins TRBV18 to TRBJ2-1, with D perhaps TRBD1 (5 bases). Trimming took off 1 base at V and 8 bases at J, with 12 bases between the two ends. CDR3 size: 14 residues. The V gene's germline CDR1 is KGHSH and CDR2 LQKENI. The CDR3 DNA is TGTGCCAGCTCACCACTGACTCGCAGGGATGAGCAGTTCTTC. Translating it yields CASSPLTRRDEQFF.

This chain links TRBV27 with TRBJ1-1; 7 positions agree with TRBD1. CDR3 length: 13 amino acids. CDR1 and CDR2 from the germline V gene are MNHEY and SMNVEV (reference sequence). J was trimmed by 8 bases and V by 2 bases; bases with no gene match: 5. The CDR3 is CASSLGTAGEAFF. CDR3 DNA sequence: TGTGCCAGCAGTTTAGGGACAGCCGGAGAAGCTTTCTTT.

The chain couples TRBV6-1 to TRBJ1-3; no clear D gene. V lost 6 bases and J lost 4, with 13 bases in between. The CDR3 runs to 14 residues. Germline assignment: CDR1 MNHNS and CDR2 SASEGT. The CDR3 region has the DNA TGTGCCAGCAGCCTTACACTCTTGGGAAACACCATATATTTT. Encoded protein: CASSLTLLGNTIYF.

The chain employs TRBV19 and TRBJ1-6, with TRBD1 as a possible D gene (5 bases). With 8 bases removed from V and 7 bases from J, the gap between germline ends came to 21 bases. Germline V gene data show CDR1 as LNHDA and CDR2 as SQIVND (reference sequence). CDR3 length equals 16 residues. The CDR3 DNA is TGTGCCAGTGGTTCCCGACAGTCCTCCGGGAATTCACCCCTCCACTTT. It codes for CASGSRQSSGNSPLHF.

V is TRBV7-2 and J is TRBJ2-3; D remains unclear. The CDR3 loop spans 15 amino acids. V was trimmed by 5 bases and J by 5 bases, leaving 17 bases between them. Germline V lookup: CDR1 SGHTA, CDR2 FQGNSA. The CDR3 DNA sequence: TGTGCCAGCAGCCCGAAAGCAGGCTTTCAAGATACGCAGTATTTT. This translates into CASSPKAGFQDTQYF.

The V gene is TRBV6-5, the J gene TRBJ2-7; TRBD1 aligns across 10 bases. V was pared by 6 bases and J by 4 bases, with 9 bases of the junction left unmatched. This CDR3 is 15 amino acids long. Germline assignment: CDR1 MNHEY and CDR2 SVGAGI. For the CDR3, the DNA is TGTGCCAGCAGGTACCCTGGGACAGGGGAATACGAGCAGTACTTC. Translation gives CASRYPGTGEYEQYF.

DNA for the CDR3: TGTGCCAGCAGCTTAGCAGGACAGCAATATGGCTACACCTTC. As protein: CASSLAGQQYGYTF. This chain connects TRBV7-2 to TRBJ1-2; a possible D gene is TRBD1 (6 bases). The CDR3 is 14 residues long. The germline V gene has CDR1 SGHTA and CDR2 FQGNSA. The ends were cut back, 0 bases at V and 5 bases at J, with 10 bases in the middle. The entire variable domain, with the rest obtained from reference TRBV7-2 and TRBJ1-2, is as follows: GAGVSQSPSNKVTEKGKDVELRCDPISGHTALYWYRQSLGQGLEFLIYFQGNSAPDKSGLPSDRFSAERTGGSVSTLTIQRTQQEDSAVYLCASSLAGQQYGYTFGSGTRLTVV.

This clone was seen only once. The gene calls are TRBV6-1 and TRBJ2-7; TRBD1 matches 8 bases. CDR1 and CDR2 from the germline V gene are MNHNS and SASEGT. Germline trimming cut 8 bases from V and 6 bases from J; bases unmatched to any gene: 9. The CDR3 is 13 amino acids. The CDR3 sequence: CASGPDRAGEQYF. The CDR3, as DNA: TGTGCCAGCGGACCGGACAGGGCGGGCGAGCAGTACTTC.

The CDR3 here is CSVGGGQYNEQFF. The CDR3 DNA sequence: TGCAGCGTCGGAGGAGGTCAATACAATGAGCAGTTCTTC. The chain uses TRBV29-1 and TRBJ2-1; tentatively, D is TRBD2 (5 bases). Per the germline V gene, CDR1 is SQVTM and CDR2 is ANQGSEA. The CDR3 length is 13 residues. Trimming took 6 bases from V and 4 from J, leaving 13 bases between them.

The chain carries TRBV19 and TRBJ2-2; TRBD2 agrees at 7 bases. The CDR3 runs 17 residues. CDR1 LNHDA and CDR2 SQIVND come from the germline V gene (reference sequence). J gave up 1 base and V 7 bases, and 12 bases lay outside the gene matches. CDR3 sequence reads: CASTPSGERGNTGELFF. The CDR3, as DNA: TGTGCCAGTACCCCCTCTGGGGAGCGGGGGAACACCGGGGAGCTGTTTTTT.

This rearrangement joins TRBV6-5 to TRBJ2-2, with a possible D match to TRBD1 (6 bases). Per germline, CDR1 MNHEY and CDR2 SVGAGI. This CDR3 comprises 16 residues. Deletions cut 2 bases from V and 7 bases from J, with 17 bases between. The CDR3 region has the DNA TGTGCCAGCAGTTACCTCGCAGGGGTAATGGACGGGGAGCTGTTTTTT. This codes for CASSYLAGVMDGELFF.

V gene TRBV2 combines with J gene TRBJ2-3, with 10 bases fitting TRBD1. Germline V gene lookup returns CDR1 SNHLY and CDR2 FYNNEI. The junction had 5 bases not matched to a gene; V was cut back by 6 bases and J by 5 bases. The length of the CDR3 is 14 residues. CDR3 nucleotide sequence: TGTGCCAGCAGACGGGACAGGGGAAAAGATACGCAGTATTTT. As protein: CASRRDRGKDTQYF.